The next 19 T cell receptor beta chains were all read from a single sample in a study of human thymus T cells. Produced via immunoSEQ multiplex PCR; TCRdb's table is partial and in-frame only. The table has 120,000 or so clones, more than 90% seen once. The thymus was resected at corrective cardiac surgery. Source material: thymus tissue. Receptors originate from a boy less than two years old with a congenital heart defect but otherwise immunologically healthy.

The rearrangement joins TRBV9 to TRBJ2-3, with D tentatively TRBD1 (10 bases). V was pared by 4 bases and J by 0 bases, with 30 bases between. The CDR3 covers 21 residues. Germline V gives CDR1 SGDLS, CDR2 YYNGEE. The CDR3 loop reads CASSYIRTGGSGGVSTDTQYF. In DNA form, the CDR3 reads TGTGCCAGCAGCTACATCAGGACAGGGGGTAGCGGGGGCGTCAGCACAGATACGCAGTATTTT.

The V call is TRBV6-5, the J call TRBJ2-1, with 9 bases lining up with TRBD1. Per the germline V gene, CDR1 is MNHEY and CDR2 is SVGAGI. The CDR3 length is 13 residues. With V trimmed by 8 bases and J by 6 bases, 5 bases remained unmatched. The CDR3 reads CASGGTGFNEQFF. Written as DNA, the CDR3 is TGTGCCAGCGGCGGGACAGGGTTCAATGAGCAGTTCTTC.

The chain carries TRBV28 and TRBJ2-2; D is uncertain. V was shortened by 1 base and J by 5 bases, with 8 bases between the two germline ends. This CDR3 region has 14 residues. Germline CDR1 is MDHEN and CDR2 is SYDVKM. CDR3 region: CASSLSWETGELFF. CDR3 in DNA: TGTGCCAGCAGTTTATCTTGGGAAACCGGGGAGCTGTTTTTT.

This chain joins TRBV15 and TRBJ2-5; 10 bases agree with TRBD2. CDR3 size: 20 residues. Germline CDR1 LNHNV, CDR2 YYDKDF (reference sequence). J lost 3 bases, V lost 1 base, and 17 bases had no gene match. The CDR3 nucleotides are TGTGCCACCAGCAGAGTGTCACCTAGTTTTAGCGGGGGGAAGGAAGAGACCCAGTACTTC. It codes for CATSRVSPSFSGGKEETQYF. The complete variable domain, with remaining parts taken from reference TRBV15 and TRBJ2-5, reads DAMVIQNPRYQVTQFGKPVTLSCSQTLNHNVMYWYQQKSSQAPKLLFHYYDKDFNNEADTPDNFQSRRPNTSFCFLDIRSPGLGDTAMYLCATSRVSPSFSGGKEETQYFGPGTRLLVL.

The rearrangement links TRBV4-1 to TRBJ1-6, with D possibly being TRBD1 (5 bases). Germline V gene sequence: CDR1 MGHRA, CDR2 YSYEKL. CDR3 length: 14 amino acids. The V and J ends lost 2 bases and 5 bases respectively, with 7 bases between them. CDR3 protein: CASSQRQHNSPLHF. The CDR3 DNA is TGCGCCAGCAGCCAAAGACAGCATAATTCACCCCTCCACTTT.

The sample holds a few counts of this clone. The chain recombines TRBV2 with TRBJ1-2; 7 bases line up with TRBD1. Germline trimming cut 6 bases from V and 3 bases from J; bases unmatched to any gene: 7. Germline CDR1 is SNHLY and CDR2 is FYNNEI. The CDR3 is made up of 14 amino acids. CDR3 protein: CASRAGQVHYGYTF. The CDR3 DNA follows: TGTGCCAGCAGGGCTGGACAGGTGCACTATGGCTACACCTTC.

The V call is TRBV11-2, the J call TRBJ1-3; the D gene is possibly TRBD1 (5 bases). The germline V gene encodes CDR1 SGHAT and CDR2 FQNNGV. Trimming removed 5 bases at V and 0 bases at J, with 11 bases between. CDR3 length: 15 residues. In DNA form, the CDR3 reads TGTGCCAGCAGCCGTTCCAGGGTCTCTGGAAACACCATATATTTT. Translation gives CASSRSRVSGNTIYF.

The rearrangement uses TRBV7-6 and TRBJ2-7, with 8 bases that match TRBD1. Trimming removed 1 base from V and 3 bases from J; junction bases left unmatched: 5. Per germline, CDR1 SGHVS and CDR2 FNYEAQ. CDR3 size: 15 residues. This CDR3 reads CASSLEGQAFYEQYF. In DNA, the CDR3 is TGTGCCAGCAGCTTAGAGGGACAGGCTTTCTACGAGCAGTACTTC.

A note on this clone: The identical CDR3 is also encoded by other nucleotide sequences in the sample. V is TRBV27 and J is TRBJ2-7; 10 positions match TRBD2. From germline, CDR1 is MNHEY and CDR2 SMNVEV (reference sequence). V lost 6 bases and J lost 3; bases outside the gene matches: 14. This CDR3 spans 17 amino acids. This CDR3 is CASSRSGSGGHCYEQYF. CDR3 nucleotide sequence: TGTGCCAGCAGCCGCTCAGGTAGCGGGGGGCACTGCTACGAGCAGTACTTC.

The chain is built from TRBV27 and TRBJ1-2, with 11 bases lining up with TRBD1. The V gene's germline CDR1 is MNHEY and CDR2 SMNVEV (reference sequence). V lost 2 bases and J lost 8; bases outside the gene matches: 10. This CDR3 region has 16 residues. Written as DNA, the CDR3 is TGTGCCAGCAGTTTACGACCCGGGACAGGGGGAGGCGGCTACACCTTC. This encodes CASSLRPGTGGGGYTF.

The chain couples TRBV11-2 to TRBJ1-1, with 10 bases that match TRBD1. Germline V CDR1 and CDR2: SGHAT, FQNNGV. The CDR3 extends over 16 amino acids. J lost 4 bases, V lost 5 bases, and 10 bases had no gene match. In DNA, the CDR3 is TGTGCCAGCAGCGCCCGACCGGGACAGGGGATCACTGAAGCTTTCTTT. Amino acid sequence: CASSARPGQGITEAFF.

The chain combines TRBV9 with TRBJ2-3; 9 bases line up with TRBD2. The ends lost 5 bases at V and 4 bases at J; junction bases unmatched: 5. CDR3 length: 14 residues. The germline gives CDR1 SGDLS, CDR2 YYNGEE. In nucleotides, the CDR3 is TGTGCCAGCAGTGGAGCGGGGGGCCCAGATACGCAGTATTTT. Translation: CASSGAGGPDTQYF.

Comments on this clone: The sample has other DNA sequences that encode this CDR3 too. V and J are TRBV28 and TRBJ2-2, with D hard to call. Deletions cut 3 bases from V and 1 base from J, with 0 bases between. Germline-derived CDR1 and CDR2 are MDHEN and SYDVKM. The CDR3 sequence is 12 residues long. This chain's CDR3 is CASSLNTGELFF. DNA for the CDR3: TGTGCCAGCAGTTTGAACACCGGGGAGCTGTTTTTT.

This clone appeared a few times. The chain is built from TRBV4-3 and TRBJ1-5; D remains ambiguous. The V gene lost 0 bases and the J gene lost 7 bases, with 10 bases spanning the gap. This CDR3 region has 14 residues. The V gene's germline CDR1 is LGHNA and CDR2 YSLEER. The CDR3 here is CASSQDRGWQPQHF. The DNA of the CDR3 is TGCGCCAGCAGCCAAGATCGAGGATGGCAGCCCCAGCATTTT.

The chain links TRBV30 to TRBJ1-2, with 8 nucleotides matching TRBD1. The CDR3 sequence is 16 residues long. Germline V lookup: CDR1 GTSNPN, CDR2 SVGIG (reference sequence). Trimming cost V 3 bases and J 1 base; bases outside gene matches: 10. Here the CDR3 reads CAWRLETGALNYGYTF. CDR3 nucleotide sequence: TGTGCCTGGAGACTGGAGACAGGGGCCCTTAACTATGGCTACACCTTC.

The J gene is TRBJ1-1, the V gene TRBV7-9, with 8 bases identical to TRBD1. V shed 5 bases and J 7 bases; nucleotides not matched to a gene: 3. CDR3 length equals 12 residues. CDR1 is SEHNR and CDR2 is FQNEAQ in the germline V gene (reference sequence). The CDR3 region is CASSAGQGEAFF. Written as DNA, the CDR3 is TGTGCCAGCAGCGCCGGACAGGGTGAAGCTTTCTTT.

Written as DNA, the CDR3 is TGCGCCAGCAGCCAAGATATACAGGTTGGATACGAGCAGTACTTC. It yields the protein CASSQDIQVGYEQYF. The J gene is TRBJ2-7, the V gene TRBV4-3; D may be TRBD1 (5 bases). The CDR3 sequence is 15 residues long. From germline, CDR1 is LGHNA and CDR2 YSLEER. V was shortened by 0 bases and J by 4 bases, with 13 bases between the two germline ends.

CDR3 nucleotides: TGTGCCAGCAGCTTAGCGAGACTCCTCACCGATACGCAGTATTTT. The encoded protein is CASSLARLLTDTQYF. The chain employs TRBV7-9 and TRBJ2-3; D gene unclear. Germline CDR1 SEHNR, CDR2 FQNEAQ (reference sequence). The CDR3 length is 15 residues. V was pared by 0 bases and J by 6 bases, with 13 bases between. The whole variable domain, remainder taken from reference TRBV7-9 and TRBJ2-3, is DTGVSQNPRHKITKRGQNVTFRCDPISEHNRLYWYRQTLGQGPEFLTYFQNEAQLEKSRLLSDRFSAERPKGSFSTLEIQRTEQGDSAMYLCASSLARLLTDTQYFGPGTRLTVL.

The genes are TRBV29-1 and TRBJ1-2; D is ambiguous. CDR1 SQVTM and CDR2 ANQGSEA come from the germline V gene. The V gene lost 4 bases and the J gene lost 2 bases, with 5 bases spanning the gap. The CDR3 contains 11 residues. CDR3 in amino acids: CSVGGNYGYTF. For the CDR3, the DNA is TGCAGCGTTGGAGGGAACTATGGCTACACCTTC.